This is a list of T cell receptor beta chains from one sample in a study of cytomegalovirus exposure and HLA in healthy donors. Produced via immunoSEQ multiplex PCR; TCRdb's table is partial and in-frame only. The repertoire holds around 200,000 clones, with around 76% as singletons. The sample taken for sequencing was PBMCs. These receptors came from a middle-aged man in good health and CMV-seropositive. CDR3s include the opening cysteine and the closing phenylalanine or tryptophan. The D gene is left open where the match is weak. Expanded clones get a size class; other rows say once, few or many, or leave the size out.

size,D,V,J,DNA,CDR3
.,TRBD2,TRBV9,TRBJ2-1,TGTGCCAGCAGCCCCCGGGGGAGCGGGAGGGCCAATGAGCAGTTCTTC,CASSPRGSGRANEQFF
few,TRBD2,TRBV30,TRBJ2-3,TGTGCCTGGAGCCGGGGACTAGCGGGAGCCACAGATACGCAGTATTTT,CAWSRGLAGATDTQYF
.,TRBD1,TRBV5-6,TRBJ1-6,TGTGCCAGCAGCTCCCGGACAGGGGGTTCACCCCTCCACTTT,CASSSRTGGSPLHF
.,.,TRBV29-1,TRBJ2-7,TGCAGCGTTGAAAGCGACAGCTCCTACGAGCAGTACTTC,CSVESDSSYEQYF
.,TRBD2,TRBV11-1,TRBJ2-5,TGTGCCAGCAGCTTGGCGGGGGGCCTGGAGACCCAGTACTTC,CASSLAGGLETQYF
.,.,TRBV6-1,TRBJ1-1,TGTGCCAGCAGTGTAGACAGGACCATTAGCACTGAAGCTTTCTTT,CASSVDRTISTEAFF
.,.,TRBV7-9,TRBJ2-2,TGTGCCAGCAGCTTAGGAGGGAAGGCCGGGGAGCTGTTTTTT,CASSLGGKAGELFF
.,TRBD1,TRBV6-5,TRBJ1-5,TGTGCCAGCAGCCGCAGACAGGGTAGCAATCAGCCCCAGCATTTT,CASSRRQGSNQPQHF
.,.,TRBV10-2,TRBJ2-2,TGCGCCAGCAGTGTACGGGTCACCGGGGAGCTGTTTTTT,CASSVRVTGELFF
.,.,TRBV28,TRBJ1-1,TGTGCCAGTTGGGGGAGGGGGGCCCCCCCCGGCACTGAAGCTTTCTTT,CASWGRGAPPGTEAFF
.,.,TRBV14,TRBJ2-1,TGTGCCAGCAGCATCGGGGGATCCTACAATGAGCAGTTCTTC,CASSIGGSYNEQFF
.,TRBD1,TRBV6-1,TRBJ1-2,TGTGCCAGCAGTCTCAGGGACAGTAACTATGGCTACACCTTC,CASSLRDSNYGYTF
.,.,TRBV27,TRBJ1-1,TGTGCCAGCAGTGTTAACCGACAGAGACGAGAAGCTTTCTTT,CASSVNRQRREAFF
.,.,TRBV6-1,TRBJ1-5,TGTGCCAGCAGTGGTTCCCGGAGCAATCAGCCCCAGCATTTT,CASSGSRSNQPQHF
.,.,TRBV2,TRBJ1-1,TGTGCCAGCAGCCCGGGGGCGGGGGTGAACACTGAAGCTTTCTTT,CASSPGAGVNTEAFF
.,TRBD2,TRBV9,TRBJ2-1,TGTGCCAGCAGCGTCACTAGCGGTACCTACAATGAGCAGTTCTTC,CASSVTSGTYNEQFF
.,TRBD2,TRBV5-1,TRBJ2-1,TGCGCCAGCAGCTTGGAACTAGCGGGAGGCTACAATGAGCAGTTCTTC,CASSLELAGGYNEQFF
.,TRBD2,TRBV4-1,TRBJ2-6,TGCGCCAGCAGCCCGGAGGTAGCGGGGTCTGGGGCCAACGTCCTGACTTTC,CASSPEVAGSGANVLTF
.,TRBD2,TRBV6-5,TRBJ2-1,TGTGCCAGCAGTTTAGCGGGGTCCTACAATGAGCAGTTCTTC,CASSLAGSYNEQFF
.,.,TRBV19,TRBJ1-5,TGTGCCAGTGGGACTGGAAGAAATCAGCCCCAGCATTTT,CASGTGRNQPQHF
.,TRBD1,TRBV4-1,TRBJ1-1,TGCGCCAGCAGCCCACGACAGGGCAATATGAACACTGAAGCTTTCTTT,CASSPRQGNMNTEAFF
.,.,TRBV19,TRBJ2-6,TGTGCCAGTACAGGGACTGGGGCCAACGTCCTGACTTTC,CASTGTGANVLTF
.,TRBD2,TRBV6-5,TRBJ2-7,TGTGCCAGCAGGACCGGGACTAGGCCCTACGAGCAGTACTTC,CASRTGTRPYEQYF
.,.,TRBV5-5,TRBJ1-4,TGTGCCAGCAGCCCCGGCCCTGGAGGAACTAATGAAAAACTGTTTTTT,CASSPGPGGTNEKLFF
.,TRBD1,TRBV14,TRBJ1-2,TGTGCCACTTTTACGCCGGGACAGGGGGCTGATGGCTATGGCTACACCTTC,CATFTPGQGADGYGYTF
.,TRBD1,TRBV5-6,TRBJ2-1,TGTGCCAGCAGCCTGGGGGACAGGGGGCCCAATGAGCAGTTCTTC,CASSLGDRGPNEQFF
once,TRBD1,TRBV27,TRBJ2-7,TGTGCCAGCAGTTTCCTCGGGACAGACTCCTACGAGCAGTACTTC,CASSFLGTDSYEQYF
.,TRBD2,TRBV7-9,TRBJ2-7,TGTGCCAGCAGTCCAGCGGGAGCACGGAGCGAGCAGTACTTC,CASSPAGARSEQYF
.,.,TRBV9,TRBJ2-6,TGTGCCAGCAGCGTAGGTAGCTTCGGGGCCAACGTCCTGACTTTC,CASSVGSFGANVLTF
.,.,TRBV6-5,TRBJ2-1,TGTGCCAGCAGCCCACCGTCGGTAAATGAGCAGTTCTTC,CASSPPSVNEQFF
.,.,TRBV27,TRBJ1-6,TGTGCCAGCAGTTTTGGGAGTTATGGATCACCCCTCCACTTT,CASSFGSYGSPLHF
.,TRBD2,TRBV5-8,TRBJ2-3,TGTGCCAGCAGCTTGGCAACGGGGACTAGCGGACTGGATACGCAGTATTTT,CASSLATGTSGLDTQYF
.,TRBD2,TRBV4-2,TRBJ2-3,TGTGCCAGCAGCTTCTTCGGGGGGAGGGCAGATACGCAGTATTTT,CASSFFGGRADTQYF
.,.,TRBV6-6,TRBJ2-1,TGTGCCAGCACCTTTCCGGGCAATGAGCAGTTCTTC,CASTFPGNEQFF
.,TRBD1,TRBV27,TRBJ1-2,TGTGCCAGCAGTCCCGGGACAGCGAATGGCTATGGCTACACCTTC,CASSPGTANGYGYTF
.,.,TRBV6-6,TRBJ1-4,TGTGCCAGCAGGGGGCGTTCGGGGGTCACTAATGAAAAACTGTTTTTT,CASRGRSGVTNEKLFF
few,TRBD1,TRBV9,TRBJ1-2,TGTGCCAGCAGCGGTCGGACAGGGGGCGCAGATGGCTACACCTTC,CASSGRTGGADGYTF
once,.,TRBV9,TRBJ1-2,TGTGCCAGCAGCGCAGAAGGGGGGGGCGGTTTGTATGGCTACACCTTC,CASSAEGGGGLYGYTF
.,.,TRBV5-1,TRBJ2-3,TGCGCCAGCAGCTTGCGGGAACCAGATACGCAGTATTTT,CASSLREPDTQYF
once,TRBD1,TRBV27,TRBJ1-5,TGTGCCAGCAGTTTAGGACAGGGGGGCGGCAATCAGCCCCAGCATTTT,CASSLGQGGGNQPQHF
.,.,TRBV30,TRBJ2-5,TGTGCCTGGAGTGTAGGAGGAGGGAAAGAGACCCAGTACTTC,CAWSVGGGKETQYF
.,TRBD2,TRBV10-1,TRBJ2-3,TGCGCCAGCAGCCTCGGACTAGCGGGTACAGATACGCAGTATTTT,CASSLGLAGTDTQYF
.,.,TRBV6-5,TRBJ2-1,TGTGCCAGCAGTTACTCGTCCTCCCAGGAGCAGTTCTTC,CASSYSSSQEQFF
.,.,TRBV19,TRBJ1-2,TGTGCCAGTAGGGACAGCTTAGATAACTATGGCTACACCTTC,CASRDSLDNYGYTF
.,.,TRBV19,TRBJ2-1,TGTGCCAGTGGGGCGGACGGGGGCAATGAGCAGTTCTTC,CASGADGGNEQFF
once,TRBD1,TRBV18,TRBJ2-3,TGTGCCAGCTCACCACCCGGGGACAGGGTTTCGGATACGCAGTATTTT,CASSPPGDRVSDTQYF
once,.,TRBV11-3,TRBJ1-1,TGTGCCAGCAGCTTAGCTTCGGGAATGAACACTGAAGCTTTCTTT,CASSLASGMNTEAFF